Given below is one T cell receptor (beta chain) in context. This clone's antigen is unknown. No qualities accompany the bases; no much larger clone lies one base away. The CDR3 spans 13 residues, from the cysteine through the phenylalanine. Only the CDR3 DNA is retained, 39 bases long and in frame from the first base. V was cut back by 0 bases and J by 5 bases, leaving a gap of 7 bases between them. CDR1 and CDR2 were assigned from the germline V gene as SGHTA and FQGNSA. The data belong to a study of T cell responses to AZD1222 COVID-19 vaccine (dated by TCRdb to about 2021). A note on the overall study: A total of around 240 trial participants underwent TCR sequencing, of whom 207 had received two doses of AZD1222 and some 25 had received two doses of the MenACWY control vaccine. Enrollment into the trials was organized by age into subgroups of 18-55, 56-69 and 70-plus years, and those subgroups contained approximately 150, 30 and 60 TCR-sequenced participants, respectively.

The CDR3 regions of human TCRbeta chains were analyzed by immunosequencing. The original methods were these. Repertoire TCRs were matched against a reference library of SARS-CoV-2-specific TCRs generated with the MIRA antigen-specificity platform. Breadth was defined as the fraction of unique TCRs that were SARS-CoV-2-associated. Depth was defined as the fraction of total T cells that were SARS-CoV-2-associated. Each spike-specific TCR was assigned to its reactive spike region and to a CD4 or CD8 class using the MIRA data. Log10-transformed breadth and depth values were compared by one-way ANOVA with Sidak's multiple comparisons tests. Entries here come from immuneACCESS through TCRdb and include only in-frame sequences with V and J called. Some clones fail to appear in such tables; in the studies checked, an unresolved V gene covers under half of the shortfall, and the cause of the remainder is unknown. D and trimming come from the DNA, and the V and J calls and clone size come from that table. For this sample there are about 130,000 clones; 65% to 90% appear just once. The ten most abundant clones make up around 8% of the sample.

The time point tag for this specimen amounts to: about 28 days (+/-7) after the second vaccine dose. In the paper's terms, the treatment or condition label means: meningococcal conjugate vaccine given as trial control. Vaccinee samples came from UK trials COV001 and COV002, including a single-blind randomized controlled phase 2/3 trial of AZD1222 (ChAdOx1 nCoV-19) in healthy adults. Trial participant PBMC samples were collected at day 0 and day 28 after the second dose for TCRbeta chain sequencing. General study outcomes and caveats: Participants were mostly white British, with more females than males. The authors suggested clonal diversity may have been underestimated. Vaccine-associated CD4 TCRs spanned the whole spike protein, with dominant responses in regions 160-218 and 743-854. Because no samples from the day 14 peak response were available, repertoires could be characterized only after the peak T cell response. The 56-69-year group was small, and its depth increase did not reach significance, likely because of low power. Reportedly, almost half of the unique spike-specific TCRs recognized epitopes lying outside the regions that are mutated in the B.1.351 and B.1.1.7 variants. Only six AZD1222 recipients were SARS-CoV-2 seropositive at baseline, limiting conclusions about previously exposed vaccinees. Spike-specific TCR breadth and depth rose significantly after two AZD1222 doses compared with day 0 and with MenACWY recipients.

Material: peripheral blood, obtained 28 days after the second dose of the MenACWY control vaccine. The source is an adult who received the MenACWY meningococcal vaccine as a control. The chain uses TRBV7-2 and TRBJ1-2, with the D gene not clear enough to name. The DNA is as follows: TGTGCCAGCAGCTTAGCGCTTGGGTATGGCTACACCTTC. Translated, it reads CASSLALGYGYTF.